Sequencing of this T cell receptor beta chain was carried out in a study of tissue T cells after allogeneic stem cell transplantation (dated by TCRdb to the early 2020s). For context, the study as a whole: The study profiled TCR beta repertoires across many tissues from research autopsies of patients with and without GVHD, plus mouse models of GVHD. The human arm was conducted as a prospective observational study, and neither blinding nor randomization was performed. On the study overall, not on this receptor specifically: Only a few T cell clones appeared in more than one patient, yet motif-based clustering showed tissue-specific repertoire signatures that were shared between patients. In both patients and mice, only a limited portion of the TCR repertoire detected in tissues was captured by blood and spleen T cells. Sampling depth was acknowledged as a limitation, and the patient cohort was both small and clinically heterogeneous. Which tissue TCRs were alloreactive or antigen-specific was not determined in the study, and some clones might have been persisting host cells. Within patients, how anatomically similar tissues were was a major factor shaping TCR repertoire composition, regardless of disease or transplant status.

This clone has just one count. No antigen is known for it. Note that gene names and germline sequences for this receptor are mouse ones. The read ends 1 residue before the CDR3 terminus; that terminus is restored from the germline J gene. The time point label for this specimen denotes: mouse harvest day 14 after allogeneic transplant. Mouse grafts combined 10^7 T-cell-depleted bone marrow cells with 10^6 splenic CD5+ T cells, given via tail vein injection. GVHD in mice was modeled with a major MHC-mismatch B6 (H2b) into BALB/c (H2d) model, and tissues were profiled at day 7 or 14. On day 7 or 14 post-transplant, mouse tissues and retro-orbital blood were harvested with separate sterile tools for each animal, and livers were flushed beforehand. Before genomic DNA isolation with the DNeasy Blood & Tissue Kit, mouse tissues were minced with razor blades in buffered saline. The library was generated by the immunoSEQ multiplex PCR assay. TCRbeta CDR3 sequencing was performed at survey depth by Adaptive Biotechnologies, and CDR3 sequences, V/J genes, productive frequency and template counts were reported. TCR beta CDR3 regions were amplified from genomic DNA instead of RNA. Processing in the source paper ran as follows. Jensen-Shannon divergence was used to quantify pairwise repertoire overlap between tissues, with a value of 1 meaning complete divergence and a value of 0 meaning identical repertoires. Tissues were clustered by single-linkage agglomerative hierarchical clustering of pairwise JSD values and displayed as dendrograms. GLIPH2 was applied to all patient samples using simulation_depth 1000, kmer_min_depth 3, and cdr3_length_cutoff 8, and only groups with more than two unique CDR3s were retained. A standardized tissue-overlap score was generated by extrapolating Jaccard GLIPH-group overlap across patients to a standard repertoire size of 1000 clones. Linear mixed-effect models, with tissue as a fixed effect and individual as a random effect, were used to test how diversity related to clinical or experimental variables. Imported from immuneACCESS, the table was reduced by TCRdb to in-frame sequences with V and J called. These copies leave out some clones; in studies compared against another copy, an unresolved V gene accounts for under half, and the cause of the remainder is not known. The DNA gave D and trimming, while V, J and clone size come from that table. In this sample the table shows approximately 7,500 clones, roughly a third of which occur a single time. Approximately 6.3% of the sample lies in the top ten.

The germline V gene provides CDR1 SGHSA and CDR2 FRNQAP. Counted from cysteine to phenylalanine, this CDR3 has 14 amino acids. Sequencing covers 39 bases of the CDR3, shown here with the frame starting at base 1. V loses 3 bases, J loses 2 bases, and the germline ends lie 8 bases apart. This receptor chain uses TRBV16 and TRBJ1-3, with the D gene uncertain. This TCR came from a female BALB/c mouse given C57BL/6 T cells with graft-versus-host disease after an allogeneic hematopoietic cell transplant. The sequencing sample was made of skin. CDR3 protein: CASSLRAPGNTLYF. The sequenced part of the CDR3 DNA is TGTGCAAGCAGCTTGAGGGCTCCTGGAAATACGCTCTAT.